Each of the 2 T cell receptor beta chains below was sequenced from the same sample in a study of T-cell reconstitution after alpha-beta-depleted transplantation in children. Unique molecular identifiers featured in how the TCRbeta library was prepared. TCRdb passed the PCR reads through MiXCR, listing each CDR3 protein once. The sample lists nearly 550,000 distinct CDR3 sequences, around 19% occurring once. Sequencing used PBMCs from the stem cell graft donor, obtained from the stem cell graft. The receptors here all came from a human donor who donated a stem cell graft to a child with acute lymphoblastic leukemia.

V gene TRBV7-9 combines with J gene TRBJ2-7, with TRBD1 identical over 7 bases. The length of the CDR3 is 10 residues. Germline CDR1 reads SEHNR; CDR2 reads FQNEAQ (reference sequence). V was clipped by 9 bases and J by 12 bases; unmatched bases: 8. The CDR3 here is CARENRGSYF. CDR3 coding DNA: TGTGCCAGGGAAAACAGGGGTTCGTACTTC.

The chain has TRBV5-5 and TRBJ2-1; D possibly corresponds to TRBD1 (5 bases). This CDR3 is 16 amino acids long. V lost 4 bases to trimming and J lost 2 bases, with 16 bases between them. In germline, CDR1 is SGHKS, CDR2 YYEKEE (reference sequence). For the CDR3, the DNA is TGTGCCAGCAGCCGCACCTCAGGGCCCGCCTACAATGAGCAGTTCTTC. Protein: CASSRTSGPAYNEQFF.